This TCR beta chain was observed in a study of cytomegalovirus exposure and HLA in healthy donors. Points from the study as a whole: Earlier analysis found most TCR beta V segments productive about 87% or about 30% of the time.

The PCR was carried out with 60 Vbeta primers and 13 Jbeta primers. The assay was immunoSEQ multiplex PCR, and TCRdb's table has in-frame clones only and misses some. This table has around 210,000 clones, about 88% appearing once. Per germline, CDR1 SEHNR and CDR2 FQNEAQ (reference sequence). The CDR3 consists of 16 residues. V gave up 1 base and J gave up 7 bases; unmatched junction bases: 9. These donors counted as nominally healthy when sampled, but unrecorded immune exposures were likely. This clone was counted between two and nine times. The antigen is undetermined. The chain uses TRBV7-9 and TRBJ2-1; 8 nucleotides agree with TRBD1. Sequencing was done on a sample of PBMCs. This clonotype was sampled from a girl aged 2-10 years in good health and CMV-seronegative. The chain's CDR3 is CASSLDRTGWLNEQFF. The CDR3 DNA reads TGTGCCAGCAGCTTAGACCGGACAGGGTGGCTAAATGAGCAGTTCTTC.